The 29 T cell receptor beta chains in this list originate from one sample, sequenced in a study of blood T cell repertoires in COVID-19. Sequenced by immunoSEQ multiplex PCR; TCRdb stores in-frame clones only, minus some. Altogether about 200,000 clones are present, 90% being singletons, with the ten largest covering 0.53%. Sequencing was carried out using peripheral blood. These receptors were obtained from a man aged 50 to 60 with acute or convalescent COVID-19.

In this sample, this clone turned up many times. V and J are TRBV4-2 and TRBJ2-1, with D perhaps TRBD2 (7 bases). V lost 2 bases and J lost 2, with 10 bases in between. Germline assignment: CDR1 LGHNA and CDR2 YNFKEQ. The CDR3 spans 15 residues. In nucleotides, the CDR3 is TGTGCCAGCAGCCAAAACGGGGGGCCCTACAATGAGCAGTTCTTC. Its translation is CASSQNGGPYNEQFF.

This chain links TRBV3-1 (or the pseudogene TRBV3-2) with TRBJ1-5; 7 nucleotides agree with TRBD1. The CDR3 consists of 13 residues. The germline gives CDR1 LGHDT, CDR2 YNNKEL (reference sequence). After removal of 6 bases from V and 4 bases from J, the junction contained 3 bases not matched to a gene. The CDR3 spells CASSLRGNQPQHF. Written as DNA, the CDR3 is TGTGCCAGCAGTCTCAGGGGGAATCAGCCCCAGCATTTT.

The chain has TRBV5-1 and TRBJ1-2; possible D gene TRBD1, 6 bases. CDR1 and CDR2 from the germline V gene are SGHRS and YFSETQ. Trimming removed 0 bases from V and 4 bases from J, with 13 bases in between. CDR3 length: 15 amino acids. CDR3 nucleotides: TGCGCCAGCAGCTTGGGAGGACAGACTATCTATGGCTACACCTTC. Translated, it gives CASSLGGQTIYGYTF.

The rearrangement joins TRBV6-2 or TRBV6-3 to TRBJ2-1, with D possibly being TRBD1 (6 bases). CDR3 length equals 14 residues. Trimming removed 4 bases from V and 8 bases from J, with 15 bases in between. From germline, CDR1 is MNHEY and CDR2 SVGEGT. This chain's CDR3 is CASSSRIGGHEQFF. As DNA, the CDR3 is TGTGCCAGCAGTTCGCGGATAGGGGGTCATGAGCAGTTCTTC.

This clone was detected only a few times. The chain combines TRBV10-3 with TRBJ1-1, with D possibly TRBD1 on 6 matching bases. The CDR3 sequence is 14 residues long. Germline V gene sequence: CDR1 ENHRY, CDR2 SYGVKD. The germline V and J ends were trimmed by 0 bases and 5 bases, with 10 bases remaining between them. CDR3 sequence (DNA): TGTGCCATCAGTGAGTCGGACAGCAGGACTGAAGCTTTCTTT. This gives the protein CAISESDSRTEAFF.

The V gene is TRBV28, the J gene TRBJ2-7; 9 nucleotides agree with TRBD2. This CDR3 region has 14 residues. Trimming at V came to 2 bases and at J to 5 bases, leaving 4 bases not matched to a gene. From germline, CDR1 is MDHEN and CDR2 SYDVKM. The CDR3 here is CASSLIAGDHEQYF. The DNA for the CDR3 is TGTGCCAGCAGTTTAATAGCGGGAGACCACGAGCAGTACTTC.

The V call is TRBV28, the J call TRBJ1-5, with TRBD1 matching 12 bases. The CDR3 extends over 16 amino acids. The germline V gene encodes CDR1 MDHEN and CDR2 SYDVKM. Trimming cost V 8 bases and J 5 bases; bases outside gene matches: 10. The CDR3 is CASSKRGTGGHQPQHF. The CDR3 DNA follows: TGTGCCAGCTCGAAAAGGGGGACAGGGGGCCATCAGCCCCAGCATTTT.

The V call is TRBV7-9, the J call TRBJ1-6, with D possibly being TRBD1 (5 bases). Germline V gene sequence: CDR1 SEHNR, CDR2 FQNEAQ (reference sequence). V lost 5 bases and J lost 0, with 11 bases in between. There are 16 residues in the CDR3. CDR3 nucleotides: TGTGCCAGCAGCCCGACAGAAAGCTCCTATAATTCACCCCTCCACTTT. It is translated as CASSPTESSYNSPLHF.

The chain links TRBV29-1 to TRBJ2-1; 11 bases fit TRBD1. This CDR3 spans 14 amino acids. CDR1 is SQVTM and CDR2 is ANQGSEA in the germline V gene. V lost 3 bases and J lost 4; bases outside the gene matches: 2. Here the CDR3 DNA reads TGCAGCGTTGATGGGGACAGGGGGTACAATGAGCAGTTCTTC. It translates to CSVDGDRGYNEQFF.

CDR3 in amino acids: CATSRGGRSGNTIYF. The CDR3 bases are TGTGCCACCAGCAGAGGAGGCCGCTCTGGAAACACCATATATTTT. V and J are TRBV15 and TRBJ1-3; D remains ambiguous. CDR1 LNHNV and CDR2 YYDKDF come from the germline V gene (reference sequence). V was clipped by 1 base and J by 0 bases, with 7 bases between them. CDR3 length: 15 amino acids.

The rearrangement uses TRBV19 and TRBJ2-2; D remains unclear. CDR3 size: 15 residues. The germline CDR1 and CDR2 sequences are LNHDA and SQIVND (reference sequence). The V end lost 1 base, the J end lost 5 bases, and 11 bases lay between the germline ends. For the CDR3, the DNA is TGTGCCAGTAGTATAGCCTCTAGGAGTACCGGGGAGCTGTTTTTT. This gives the protein CASSIASRSTGELFF.

This chain connects TRBV13 to TRBJ2-7, with 7 nucleotides matching TRBD1. V shed 5 bases and J 3 bases; nucleotides not matched to a gene: 4. In germline, CDR1 is PRHDT, CDR2 FYEKMQ (reference sequence). There are 13 residues in the CDR3. CDR3 DNA sequence: TGTGCCAGCAGCATAAGACAGGGCTACGAGCAGTACGTC. It codes for CASSIRQGYEQYV.

The V call is TRBV6-2 or TRBV6-3, the J call TRBJ2-1, with D hard to call. Germline CDR1 is MNHEY and CDR2 is SVGEGT. CDR3 size: 15 residues. V lost 6 bases and J 2 bases, leaving 14 bases between the germline ends. DNA of the CDR3: TGTGCCAGCAGCCCATCCTCACTTACCTACAATGAGCAGTTCTTC. As protein: CASSPSSLTYNEQFF.

The chain combines TRBV30 with TRBJ2-2; D not resolved. The CDR3 is 15 residues long. Germline-derived CDR1 and CDR2 are GTSNPN and SVGIG (reference sequence). The V and J ends lost 4 bases and 3 bases respectively, with 15 bases between them. In nucleotides, the CDR3 is TGTGCCTGGATGGCGGCTCCGGTGGACACCGGGGAGCTGTTTTTT. Translation: CAWMAAPVDTGELFF. The whole variable domain, filled in from reference TRBV30 and TRBJ2-2, reads SQTIHQWPATLVQPVGSPLSLECTVEGTSNPNLYWYRQAAGRGLQLLFYSVGIGQISSEVPQNLSASRPQDRQFILSSKKLLLSDSGFYLCAWMAAPVDTGELFFGEGSRLTVL.

This clone was counted a single time. The J gene is TRBJ2-1, the V gene TRBV29-1; a possible D gene is TRBD2 (6 bases). The germline V gene encodes CDR1 SQVTM and CDR2 ANQGSEA. V gave up 7 bases and J gave up 7 bases, with 17 bases separating them. This CDR3 region has 13 residues. The CDR3 sequence is CSGRGSAGNEQFF. In DNA, the CDR3 is TGCAGCGGGAGGGGTTCAGCTGGTAATGAGCAGTTCTTC.

J is TRBJ1-6 and V is TRBV5-4, with a possible D match to TRBD1 (6 bases). Germline V gene data show CDR1 as SGHNT and CDR2 as YYREEE (reference sequence). The CDR3 runs to 19 residues. Trimming pared 0 bases from V and 2 bases from J, leaving 18 bases between. The CDR3: CASSLARGPLTAYNSPLHF. In DNA, the CDR3 is TGTGCCAGCAGCTTGGCCAGGGGTCCCTTAACCGCCTATAATTCACCCCTCCACTTT.

The rearrangement uses TRBV5-1 and TRBJ2-2; D not certain. CDR3 length: 13 amino acids. V was shortened by 1 base and J by 5 bases, with 6 bases between the two germline ends. Per the germline V gene, CDR1 is SGHRS and CDR2 is YFSETQ. DNA of the CDR3: TGCGCCAGCAGCTTGCGAGAAACCGGGGAGCTGTTTTTT. Protein product: CASSLRETGELFF.

This clone was seen a handful of times. The J gene is TRBJ1-5, the V gene TRBV5-4; the D is unclear. This CDR3 has 16 residues. Germline V gene sequence: CDR1 SGHNT, CDR2 YYREEE (reference sequence). Trimming took off 0 bases at V and 0 bases at J, with 10 bases between the two ends. The DNA for the CDR3 is TGTGCCAGCAGCTTGGGCCCACCACTTAGCAATCAGCCCCAGCATTTT. Encoded protein: CASSLGPPLSNQPQHF.

This chain connects TRBV19 to TRBJ2-2, with D maybe TRBD2 (6 bases). Germline V CDR1 and CDR2: LNHDA, SQIVND (reference sequence). V was pared by 10 bases and J by 3 bases, with 9 bases between. This CDR3 is built from 12 residues. CDR3 loop: CAIGGYTGELFF. CDR3 in DNA: TGTGCCATCGGGGGTTACACCGGGGAGCTGTTTTTT.

The rearrangement links TRBV6-5 to TRBJ1-2; the match to TRBD1 covers 10 bases. Germline V lookup: CDR1 MNHEY, CDR2 SVGAGI. V lost 7 bases to trimming and J lost 5 bases; unmatched junction nucleotides: 7. The CDR3 consists of 14 residues. CDR3 sequence: CASTDRGRGYGYTF. The CDR3 nucleotides read TGTGCCAGCACCGACAGGGGGCGAGGGTATGGCTACACCTTC.

The chain couples TRBV28 to TRBJ1-5, with TRBD1 identical over 10 bases. Germline loops: CDR1 MDHEN, CDR2 SYDVKM. This CDR3 contains 17 residues. V lost 4 bases to trimming and J lost 0 bases; unmatched junction nucleotides: 6. CDR3 protein: CASSSGQGWFSNQPQHF. The DNA for the CDR3 is TGTGCCAGCAGTTCGGGACAGGGGTGGTTTAGCAATCAGCCCCAGCATTTT.

This sequence joins TRBV19 and TRBJ2-1; 9 bases agree with TRBD1. The V segment lost 4 bases and the J segment 8 bases; nucleotides outside the gene matches: 9. Germline V gene data show CDR1 as LNHDA and CDR2 as SQIVND (reference sequence). The CDR3 is 15 amino acids. The CDR3: CASSSQQGAADEQFF. CDR3 nucleotide sequence: TGTGCCAGTAGTAGCCAACAGGGGGCTGCGGATGAGCAGTTCTTC.

This clone was counted only a few times. The chain uses TRBV28 and TRBJ2-3; 8 nucleotides agree with TRBD1. This CDR3 contains 16 residues. Germline-derived CDR1 and CDR2 are MDHEN and SYDVKM. Trimming cost V 2 bases and J 2 bases; bases outside gene matches: 6. CDR3 sequence: CASSLGPGGDTDTQYF. The CDR3 DNA reads TGTGCCAGCAGTTTAGGTCCAGGGGGCGACACAGATACGCAGTATTTT.

This chain connects TRBV11-2 to TRBJ2-1; 11 positions match TRBD2. The CDR3 extends over 17 amino acids. V shed 1 base, J shed 5 bases, and the junction held 7 bases outside the gene matches. In germline, CDR1 is SGHAT, CDR2 FQNNGV. CDR3 sequence reads: CASSLVSSGRANNEQFF. Here the CDR3 DNA reads TGTGCCAGCAGCTTAGTGAGTAGCGGGAGGGCCAACAATGAGCAGTTCTTC.

V gene TRBV29-1 combines with J gene TRBJ2-1; maybe TRBD2 (5 bases). The CDR3 runs to 14 residues. The germline V gene encodes CDR1 SQVTM and CDR2 ANQGSEA. Trimming removed 5 bases at V and 9 bases at J, with 20 bases between. The CDR3, as DNA: TGCAGCGTTAGATCCCTAGCTTCTGATGGTGAGCAGTTCTTC. Residues: CSVRSLASDGEQFF.

The rearrangement links TRBV7-3 to TRBJ2-5; 11 bases are shared with TRBD1. The V and J ends lost 5 bases and 4 bases, in that order; junction bases with no gene match: 9. CDR3 length equals 16 residues. Germline CDR1 SGHTA, CDR2 FQGTGA. The CDR3 DNA is TGTGCCAGCAGCATTACCGGGACAGGGGGGCCAGAGACCCAGTACTTC. Encoded protein: CASSITGTGGPETQYF. Using reference TRBV7-3 and TRBJ2-5 for the parts outside the CDR3, the full variable domain is GAGVSQTPSNKVTEKGKYVELRCDPISGHTALYWYRQSLGQGPEFLIYFQGTGAADDSGLPNDRFFAVRPEGSVSTLKIQRTERGDSAVYLCASSITGTGGPETQYFGPGTRLLVL.

In this sample, this clone turned up once. The chain is built from TRBV3-1 (or the pseudogene TRBV3-2) and TRBJ1-3, with D unclear. V was pared by 1 base and J by 0 bases, with 4 bases between. The CDR3 has 14 amino acids. CDR1 is LGHDT, CDR2 YNNKEL, per germline (reference sequence). In DNA, the CDR3 is TGTGCCAGCAGCCAAGGTAACTCTGGAAACACCATATATTTT. Protein product: CASSQGNSGNTIYF.

This chain uses TRBV7-3 with TRBJ2-3, with 10 bases fitting TRBD2. V was pared by 5 bases and J by 6 bases, with 20 bases of the junction left unmatched. Per germline, CDR1 SGHTA and CDR2 FQGTGA. This CDR3 is 19 amino acids long. The CDR3 region is CASSPRGVSGGAAGDTQYF. DNA for the CDR3: TGTGCCAGCAGCCCCCGGGGAGTGAGCGGGGGGGCCGCAGGGGATACGCAGTATTTT.

This chain joins TRBV18 and TRBJ2-7; possible D gene TRBD1, 5 bases. This CDR3 region has 14 residues. The V end lost 3 bases, the J end lost 3 bases, and 12 bases lay between the germline ends. Germline CDR1 reads KGHSH; CDR2 reads LQKENI. CDR3 amino acids: CASSPQSGRYEQYF. DNA of the CDR3: TGTGCCAGCTCACCGCAGTCAGGGCGCTACGAGCAGTACTTC.